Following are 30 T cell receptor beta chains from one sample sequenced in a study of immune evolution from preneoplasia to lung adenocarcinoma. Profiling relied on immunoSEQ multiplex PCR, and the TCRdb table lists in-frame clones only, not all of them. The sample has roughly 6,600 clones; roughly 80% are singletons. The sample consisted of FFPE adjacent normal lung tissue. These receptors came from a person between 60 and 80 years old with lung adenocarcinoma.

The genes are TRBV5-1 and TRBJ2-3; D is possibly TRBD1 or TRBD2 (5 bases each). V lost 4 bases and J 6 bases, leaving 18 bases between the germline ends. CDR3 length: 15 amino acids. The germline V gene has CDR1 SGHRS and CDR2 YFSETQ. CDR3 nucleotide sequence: TGCGCCAGCAGCATGGGGACCCTCGAAGCGGATACGCAGTATTTT. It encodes CASSMGTLEADTQYF. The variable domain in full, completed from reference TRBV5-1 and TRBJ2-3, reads KAGVTQTPRYLIKTRGQQVTLSCSPISGHRSVSWYQQTPGQGLQFLFEYFSETQRNKGNFPGRFSGRQFSNSRSEMNVSTLELGDSALYLCASSMGTLEADTQYFGPGTRLTVL.

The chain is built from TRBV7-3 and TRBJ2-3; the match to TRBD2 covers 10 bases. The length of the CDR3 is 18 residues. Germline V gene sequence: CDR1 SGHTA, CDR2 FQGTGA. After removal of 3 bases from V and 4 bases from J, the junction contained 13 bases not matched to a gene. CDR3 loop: CASSFRGGLAGVPDTQYF. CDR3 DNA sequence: TGTGCCAGCAGCTTCCGAGGGGGGCTAGCGGGAGTTCCAGATACGCAGTATTTT.

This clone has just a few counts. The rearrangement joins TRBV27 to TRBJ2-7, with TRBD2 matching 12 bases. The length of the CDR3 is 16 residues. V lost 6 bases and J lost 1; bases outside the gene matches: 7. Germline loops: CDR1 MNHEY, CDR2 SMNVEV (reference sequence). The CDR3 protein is CASRVTGLAGSYEQYF. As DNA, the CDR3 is TGTGCCAGCAGAGTGACAGGACTAGCGGGGTCCTACGAGCAGTACTTC.

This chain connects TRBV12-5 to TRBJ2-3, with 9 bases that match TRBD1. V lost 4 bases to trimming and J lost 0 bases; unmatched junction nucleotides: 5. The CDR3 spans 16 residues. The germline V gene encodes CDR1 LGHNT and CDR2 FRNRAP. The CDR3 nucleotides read TGTGCTAGTGGTTCCCGGACAGGGGCTAGCACAGATACGCAGTATTTT. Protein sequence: CASGSRTGASTDTQYF.

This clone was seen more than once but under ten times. In DNA, the CDR3 is TGTGCCAGCAGTTACTCGAGCCACCAGCTTCACGAGCAGTACTTC. Its translation is CASSYSSHQLHEQYF. The chain carries TRBV6-5 and TRBJ2-7; D is uncertain. V dropped 0 bases and J dropped 5 bases, with 14 bases sitting between them. The length of the CDR3 is 15 residues. Per germline, CDR1 MNHEY and CDR2 SVGAGI.

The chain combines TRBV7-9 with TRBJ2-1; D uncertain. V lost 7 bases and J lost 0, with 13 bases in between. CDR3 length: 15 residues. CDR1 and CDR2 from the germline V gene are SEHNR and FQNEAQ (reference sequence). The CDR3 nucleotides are TGTGCCAGCACGCCCGCTACGAGCTCCTACAATGAGCAGTTCTTC. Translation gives CASTPATSSYNEQFF.

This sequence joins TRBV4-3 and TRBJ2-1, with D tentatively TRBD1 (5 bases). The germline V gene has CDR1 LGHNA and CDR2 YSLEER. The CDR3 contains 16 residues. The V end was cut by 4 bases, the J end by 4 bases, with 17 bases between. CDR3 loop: CASSRMGQGSYNEQFF. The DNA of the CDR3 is TGCGCCAGCAGCCGCATGGGGCAGGGATCATACAATGAGCAGTTCTTC.

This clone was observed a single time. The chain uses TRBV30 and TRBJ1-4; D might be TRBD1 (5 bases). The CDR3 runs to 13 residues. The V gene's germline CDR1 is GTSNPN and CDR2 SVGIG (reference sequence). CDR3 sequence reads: CALGVEGGEKLFF. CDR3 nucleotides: TGTGCGTTGGGGGTAGAAGGCGGTGAAAAACTGTTTTTT.

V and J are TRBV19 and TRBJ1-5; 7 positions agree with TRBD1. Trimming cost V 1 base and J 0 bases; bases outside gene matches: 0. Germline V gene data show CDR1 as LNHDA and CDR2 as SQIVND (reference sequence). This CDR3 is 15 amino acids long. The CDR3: CASSIGQGSNQPQHF. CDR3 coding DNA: TGTGCCAGTAGTATAGGACAGGGTAGCAATCAGCCCCAGCATTTT.

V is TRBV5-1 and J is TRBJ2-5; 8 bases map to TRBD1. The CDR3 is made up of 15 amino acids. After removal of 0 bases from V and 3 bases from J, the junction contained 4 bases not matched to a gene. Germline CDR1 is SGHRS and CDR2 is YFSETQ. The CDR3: CASSLGQGWEETQYF. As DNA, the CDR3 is TGCGCCAGCAGCTTGGGACAGGGGTGGGAAGAGACCCAGTACTTC.

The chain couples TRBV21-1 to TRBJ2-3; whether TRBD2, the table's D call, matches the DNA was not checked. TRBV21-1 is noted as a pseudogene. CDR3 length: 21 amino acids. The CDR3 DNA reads TGTGCCAGCAGCAAAGATGCTGGGACTAGCGGGAGGGCCAGGGACACAGATACGCAGTATTTT. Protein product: CASSKDAGTSGRARDTDTQYF.

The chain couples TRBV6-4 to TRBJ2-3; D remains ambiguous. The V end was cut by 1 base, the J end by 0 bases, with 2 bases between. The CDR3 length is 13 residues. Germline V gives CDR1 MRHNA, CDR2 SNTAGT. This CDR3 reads CASSDWSTDTQYF. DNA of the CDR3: TGTGCCAGCAGTGACTGGAGCACAGATACGCAGTATTTT.

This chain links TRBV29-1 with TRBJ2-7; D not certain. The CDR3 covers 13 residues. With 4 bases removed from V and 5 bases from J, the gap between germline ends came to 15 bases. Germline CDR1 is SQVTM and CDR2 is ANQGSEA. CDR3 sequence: CSVVQDRFDEQYF. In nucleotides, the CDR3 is TGCAGCGTTGTCCAGGACCGCTTCGACGAGCAGTACTTC.

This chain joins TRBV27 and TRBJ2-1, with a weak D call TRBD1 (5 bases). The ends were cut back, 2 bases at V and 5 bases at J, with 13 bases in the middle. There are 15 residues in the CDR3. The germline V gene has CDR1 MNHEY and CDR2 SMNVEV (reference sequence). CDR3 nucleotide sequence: TGTGCCAGCAGTTTAATCCCAGGGCAGGACAATGAGCAGTTCTTC. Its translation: CASSLIPGQDNEQFF.

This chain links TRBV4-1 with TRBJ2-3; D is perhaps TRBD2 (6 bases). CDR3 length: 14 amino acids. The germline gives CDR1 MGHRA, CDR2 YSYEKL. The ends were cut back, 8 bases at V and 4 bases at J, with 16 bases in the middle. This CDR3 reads CASAEGSVADTQYF. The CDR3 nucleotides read TGCGCCAGCGCGGAGGGCTCTGTCGCAGATACGCAGTATTTT.

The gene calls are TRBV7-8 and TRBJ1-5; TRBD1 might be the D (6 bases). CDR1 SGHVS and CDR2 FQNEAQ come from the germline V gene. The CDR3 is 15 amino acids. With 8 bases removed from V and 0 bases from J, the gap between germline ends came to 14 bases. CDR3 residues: CASGGPILSNQPQHF. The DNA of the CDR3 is TGTGCCAGCGGGGGGCCAATCCTTAGCAATCAGCCCCAGCATTTT.

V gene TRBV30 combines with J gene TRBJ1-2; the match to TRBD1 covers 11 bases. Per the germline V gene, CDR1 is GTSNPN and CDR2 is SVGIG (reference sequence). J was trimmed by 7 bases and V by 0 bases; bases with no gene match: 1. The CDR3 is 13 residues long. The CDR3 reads CAWSVGQGAGYTF. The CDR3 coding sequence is TGTGCCTGGAGTGTCGGACAGGGGGCTGGCTACACCTTC.

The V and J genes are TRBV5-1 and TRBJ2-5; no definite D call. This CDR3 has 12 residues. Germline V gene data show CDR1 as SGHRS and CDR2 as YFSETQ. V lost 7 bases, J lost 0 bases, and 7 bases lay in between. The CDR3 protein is CASRHDQETQYF. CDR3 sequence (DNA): TGCGCCAGCCGACATGACCAAGAGACCCAGTACTTC.

The CDR3 DNA reads TGTGCCAGCAGCTCGAACCGGGCCCTTGATGAAAAACTGTTTTTT. Translation: CASSSNRALDEKLFF. The genes are TRBV5-4 and TRBJ1-4; no clear D gene. The germline V gene encodes CDR1 SGHNT and CDR2 YYREEE (reference sequence). This CDR3 comprises 15 residues. Trimming cost V 3 bases and J 6 bases, with 15 bases left between them. The full variable domain, completed using reference TRBV5-4 and TRBJ1-4, is ETGVTQSPTHLIKTRGQQVTLRCSSQSGHNTVSWYQQALGQGPQFIFQYYREEENGRGNFPPRFSGLQFPNYSSELNVNALELDDSALYLCASSSNRALDEKLFFGSGTQLSVL.

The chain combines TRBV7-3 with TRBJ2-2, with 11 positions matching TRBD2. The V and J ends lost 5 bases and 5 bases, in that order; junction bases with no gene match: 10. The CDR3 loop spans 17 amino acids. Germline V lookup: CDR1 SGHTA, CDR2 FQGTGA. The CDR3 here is CASSPSALAGETGELFF. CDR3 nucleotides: TGTGCCAGCAGCCCTAGCGCACTAGCGGGAGAAACCGGGGAGCTGTTTTTT. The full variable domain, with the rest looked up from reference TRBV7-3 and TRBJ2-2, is GAGVSQTPSNKVTEKGKYVELRCDPISGHTALYWYRQSLGQGPEFLIYFQGTGAADDSGLPNDRFFAVRPEGSVSTLKIQRTERGDSAVYLCASSPSALAGETGELFFGEGSRLTVL.

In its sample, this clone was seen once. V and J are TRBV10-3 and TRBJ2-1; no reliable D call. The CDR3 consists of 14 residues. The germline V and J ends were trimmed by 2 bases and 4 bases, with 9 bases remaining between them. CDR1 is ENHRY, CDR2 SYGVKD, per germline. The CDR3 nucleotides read TGTGCCATCAGTGAGGTAGTTAGTTACAATGAGCAGTTCTTC. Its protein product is CAISEVVSYNEQFF.

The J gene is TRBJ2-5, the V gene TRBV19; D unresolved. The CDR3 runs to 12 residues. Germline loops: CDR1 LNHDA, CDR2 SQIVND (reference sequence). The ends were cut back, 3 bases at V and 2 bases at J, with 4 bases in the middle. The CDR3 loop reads CASSMGQETQYF. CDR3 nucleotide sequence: TGTGCCAGTAGTATGGGACAAGAGACCCAGTACTTC.

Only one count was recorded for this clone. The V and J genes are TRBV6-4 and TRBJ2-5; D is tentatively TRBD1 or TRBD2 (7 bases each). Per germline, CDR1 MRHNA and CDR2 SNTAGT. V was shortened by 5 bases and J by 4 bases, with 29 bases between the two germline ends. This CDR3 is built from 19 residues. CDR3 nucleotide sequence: TGTGCCAGCAGTCCGAACCCAGGGGAGGGGGCCTTATTTGCAGAGACCCAGTACTTC. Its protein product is CASSPNPGEGALFAETQYF.

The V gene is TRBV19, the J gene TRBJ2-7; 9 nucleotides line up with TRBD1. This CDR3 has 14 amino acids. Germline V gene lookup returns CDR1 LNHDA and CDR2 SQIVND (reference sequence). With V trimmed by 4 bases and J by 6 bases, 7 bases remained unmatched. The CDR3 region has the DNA TGTGCCAGTAGTAGCCGGGACAGGGTTGGCGAGCAGTACTTC. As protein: CASSSRDRVGEQYF. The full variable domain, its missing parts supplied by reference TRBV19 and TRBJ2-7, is DGGITQSPKYLFRKEGQNVTLSCEQNLNHDAMYWYRQDPGQGLRLIYYSQIVNDFQKGDIAEGYSVSREKKESFPLTVTSAQKNPTAFYLCASSSRDRVGEQYFGPGTRLTVT.

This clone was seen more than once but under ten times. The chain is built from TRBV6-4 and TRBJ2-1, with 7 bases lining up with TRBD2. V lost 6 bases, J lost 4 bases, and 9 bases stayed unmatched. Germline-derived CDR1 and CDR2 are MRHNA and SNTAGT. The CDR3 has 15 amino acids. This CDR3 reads CASSAGTTEYNEQFF. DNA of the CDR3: TGTGCCAGCAGCGCCGGGACTACGGAATACAATGAGCAGTTCTTC.

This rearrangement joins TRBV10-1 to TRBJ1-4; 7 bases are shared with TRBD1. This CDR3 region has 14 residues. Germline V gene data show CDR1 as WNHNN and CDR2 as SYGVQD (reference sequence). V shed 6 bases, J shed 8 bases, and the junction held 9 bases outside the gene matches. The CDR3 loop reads CASREQGLKEKLFF. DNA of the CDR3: TGCGCCAGCAGAGAACAGGGGTTAAAGGAAAAACTGTTTTTT.

CDR3 sequence: CSVESDRENTGELFF. Here the CDR3 DNA reads TGCAGCGTTGAATCGGACAGGGAGAACACCGGGGAGCTGTTTTTT. J is TRBJ2-2 and V is TRBV29-1, with TRBD1 matching over 8 bases. The CDR3 runs to 15 residues. V lost 2 bases, J lost 1 base, and 3 bases stayed unmatched. CDR1 is SQVTM and CDR2 is ANQGSEA in the germline V gene.

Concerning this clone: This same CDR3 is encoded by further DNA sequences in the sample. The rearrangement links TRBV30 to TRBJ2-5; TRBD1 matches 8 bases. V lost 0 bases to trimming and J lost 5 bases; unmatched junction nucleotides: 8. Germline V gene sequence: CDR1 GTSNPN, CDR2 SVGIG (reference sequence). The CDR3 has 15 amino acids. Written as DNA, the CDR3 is TGTGCCTGGAGTGTCCTACAGGGGGTCGGGGAGACCCAGTACTTC. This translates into CAWSVLQGVGETQYF.

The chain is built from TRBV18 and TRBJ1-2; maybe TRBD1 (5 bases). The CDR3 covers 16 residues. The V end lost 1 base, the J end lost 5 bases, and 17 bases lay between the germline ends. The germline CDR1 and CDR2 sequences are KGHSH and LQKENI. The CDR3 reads CASSPQGSGPTYGYTF. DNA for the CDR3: TGTGCCAGCTCACCACAGGGGTCAGGGCCAACTTATGGCTACACCTTC.

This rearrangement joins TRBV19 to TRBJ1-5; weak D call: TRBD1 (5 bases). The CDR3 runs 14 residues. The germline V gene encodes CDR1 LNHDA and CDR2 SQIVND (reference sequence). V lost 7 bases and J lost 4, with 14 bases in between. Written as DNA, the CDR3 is TGTGCCAGTACCTCCGGGACTTGGAATCAGCCCCAGCATTTT. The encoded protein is CASTSGTWNQPQHF.